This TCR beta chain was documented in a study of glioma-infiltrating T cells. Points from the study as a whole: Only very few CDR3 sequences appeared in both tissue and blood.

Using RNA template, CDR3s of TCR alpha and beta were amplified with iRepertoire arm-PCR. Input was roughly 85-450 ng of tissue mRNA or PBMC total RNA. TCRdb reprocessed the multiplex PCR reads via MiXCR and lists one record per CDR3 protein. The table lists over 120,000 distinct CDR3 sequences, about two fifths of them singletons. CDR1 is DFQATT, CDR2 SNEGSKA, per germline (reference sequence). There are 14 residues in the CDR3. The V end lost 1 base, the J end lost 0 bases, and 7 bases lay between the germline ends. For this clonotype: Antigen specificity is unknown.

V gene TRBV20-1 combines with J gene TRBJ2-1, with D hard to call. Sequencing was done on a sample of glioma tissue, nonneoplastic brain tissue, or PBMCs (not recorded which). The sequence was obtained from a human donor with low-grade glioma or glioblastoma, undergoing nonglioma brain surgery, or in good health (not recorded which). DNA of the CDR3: TGCAGTGCTAGAGCGAGGAGCTCCTACAATGAGCAGTTCTTC. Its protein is CSARARSSYNEQFF.